One and the same sample provided the 26 T cell receptor beta chains below, sequenced in a study of blood T cell repertoires in COVID-19. Produced via immunoSEQ multiplex PCR; TCRdb's table is partial and in-frame only. The sample lists about 43,000 clones; more than 65% were seen once. Sequences were obtained from peripheral blood. These receptors came from a woman aged 55-69 years with acute or convalescent COVID-19.

The chain links TRBV2 to TRBJ1-5, with unresolved D. Germline lookup yields CDR1 SNHLY and CDR2 FYNNEI. The CDR3 length is 14 residues. V lost 5 bases to trimming and J lost 4 bases, with 12 bases between them. The DNA of the CDR3 is TGTGCCAGCAGTAAAGTCAGCGGTAATCAGCCCCAGCATTTT. It yields the protein CASSKVSGNQPQHF.

This clone was counted only a few times. The rearrangement uses TRBV19 and TRBJ2-7; 11 nucleotides agree with TRBD2. From germline, CDR1 is LNHDA and CDR2 SQIVND (reference sequence). This CDR3 comprises 15 residues. The V gene end was trimmed by 4 bases and the J gene end by 3 bases; junction bases not matched to a gene: 5. The CDR3 DNA follows: TGTGCCAGTAGTAGGACTAGCGGGCCGAACTACGAGCAGTACTTC. Translation gives CASSRTSGPNYEQYF.

This rearrangement joins TRBV7-9 to TRBJ2-1, with D possibly being TRBD2 (5 bases). Germline lookup yields CDR1 SEHNR and CDR2 FQNEAQ (reference sequence). The germline V and J ends were trimmed by 4 bases and 2 bases, with 15 bases remaining between them. The CDR3 length is 16 residues. CDR3 amino acids: CASSSGLTDAYNEQFF. CDR3 bases: TGTGCCAGCAGCTCCGGACTGACTGATGCCTACAATGAGCAGTTCTTC.

The V and J genes are TRBV5-6 and TRBJ2-3; D is unresolved. Per the germline V gene, CDR1 is SGHDT and CDR2 is YYEEEE. The CDR3 contains 15 residues. V dropped 0 bases and J dropped 2 bases, with 10 bases sitting between them. The CDR3 loop reads CASSLVRSFTDTQYF. The CDR3 DNA reads as TGTGCCAGCAGCTTGGTACGGTCATTCACAGATACGCAGTATTTT.

This clone was counted a few times. The gene calls are TRBV7-9 and TRBJ1-1, with 10 bases identical to TRBD1. The CDR3 is 15 amino acids. The J segment lost 6 bases and the V segment lost 4 bases, leaving 8 bases of the junction unmatched. CDR1 is SEHNR and CDR2 is FQNEAQ in the germline V gene (reference sequence). CDR3 protein: CASSWSGTGESEAFF. As DNA, the CDR3 is TGTGCCAGCAGCTGGTCCGGGACAGGGGAATCTGAAGCTTTCTTT.

This clone occurred once. The V and J genes are TRBV7-2 and TRBJ1-4; 7 positions match TRBD1. Germline V CDR1 and CDR2: SGHTA, FQGNSA. The CDR3 runs to 14 residues. Trimming took 5 bases from V and 7 from J; bases not matched to a gene: 7. The CDR3 DNA is TGTGCCAGCAGCGTAGGAGGGGGCGGTGAAAAACTGTTTTTT. It translates to CASSVGGGGEKLFF.

V and J are TRBV4-1 and TRBJ2-1; 8 bases fit TRBD2. The CDR3 length is 17 residues. With 1 base clipped from V and 3 bases from J, the junction kept 8 bases outside the gene matches. Germline CDR1 is MGHRA and CDR2 is YSYEKL. The CDR3 is CASSQAALGLDYNEQFF. For the CDR3, the DNA is TGCGCCAGCAGCCAAGCTGCCCTGGGACTAGACTACAATGAGCAGTTCTTC.

V usage is TRBV19 and J usage is TRBJ2-7; D is unresolved. Germline V gene data show CDR1 as LNHDA and CDR2 as SQIVND (reference sequence). This CDR3 is built from 11 residues. V dropped 4 bases and J dropped 4 bases, with 5 bases sitting between them. CDR3 DNA sequence: TGTGCCAGTAGTAACTATTACGAGCAGTACTTC. As protein: CASSNYYEQYF.

This clone was seen more than once but under ten times. V and J are TRBV28 and TRBJ1-2; a weak D match, TRBD1 (5 bases). V lost 5 bases and J 2 bases, leaving 15 bases between the germline ends. The V gene's germline CDR1 is MDHEN and CDR2 SYDVKM. The CDR3 totals 15 residues. CDR3 region: CASSQGGAGNYGYTF. CDR3 in DNA: TGTGCCAGCAGTCAAGGAGGGGCGGGAAACTATGGCTACACCTTC.

The chain couples TRBV30 to TRBJ1-1; no definite D call. Germline CDR1 GTSNPN, CDR2 SVGIG (reference sequence). Trimming pared 4 bases from V and 1 base from J, leaving 7 bases between. The CDR3 covers 12 residues. The CDR3 DNA reads TGTGCCTGGATCTACAGGAACACTGAAGCTTTCTTT. This translates into CAWIYRNTEAFF.

This rearrangement joins TRBV6-5 to TRBJ2-3; 9 positions match TRBD1. Germline CDR1 is MNHEY and CDR2 is SVGAGI. CDR3 length equals 14 residues. V dropped 5 bases and J dropped 4; count of bases not matched to a gene: 4. CDR3 loop: CASSLQGAADTQYF. The CDR3 DNA reads TGTGCCAGCAGTCTACAGGGGGCAGCAGATACGCAGTATTTT.

The chain is built from TRBV6-1 and TRBJ2-3, with TRBD1 matching 9 bases. With 2 bases clipped from V and 1 base from J, the junction kept 1 base outside the gene matches. The CDR3 length is 15 residues. Germline V CDR1 and CDR2: MNHNS, SASEGT. Written as DNA, the CDR3 is TGTGCCAGCAGTGAAAGGACAGGGGGCACAGATACGCAGTATTTT. This encodes CASSERTGGTDTQYF.

CDR3 sequence: CASSSHTGLNIQYF. CDR3 DNA sequence: TGTGCCAGTAGTTCTCACACAGGGCTAAACATTCAGTACTTC. The rearrangement links TRBV19 to TRBJ2-4; perhaps TRBD1 as D (6 bases). In germline, CDR1 is LNHDA, CDR2 SQIVND (reference sequence). The V gene lost 5 bases and the J gene lost 6 bases, with 14 bases spanning the gap. This CDR3 has 14 amino acids.

The chain is built from TRBV30 and TRBJ1-3; D is possibly TRBD1 (6 bases). The CDR3 runs 15 residues. Germline V lookup: CDR1 GTSNPN, CDR2 SVGIG (reference sequence). Trimming pared 2 bases from V and 6 bases from J, leaving 17 bases between. The CDR3 DNA sequence: TGTGCCTGGAGTTTAACCAGTGGACAGCCAAACACCATATATTTT. Its translation: CAWSLTSGQPNTIYF.

V and J are TRBV30 and TRBJ1-4, with 7 bases identical to TRBD1. CDR1 and CDR2 from the germline V gene are GTSNPN and SVGIG (reference sequence). The CDR3 contains 16 residues. The V segment lost 3 bases and the J segment 3 bases; nucleotides outside the gene matches: 10. Here the CDR3 DNA reads TGTGCCTGGAGCGCGACAGGGTATAGAGCTAATGAAAAACTGTTTTTT. Protein product: CAWSATGYRANEKLFF.

The chain combines TRBV11-2 with TRBJ2-3; D possibly corresponds to TRBD1 (6 bases). CDR1 and CDR2 from the germline V gene are SGHAT and FQNNGV. This CDR3 spans 12 amino acids. V shed 6 bases and J shed 5 bases, with 9 bases lying between them. The CDR3 DNA reads TGTGCCAGCAGACAGGGCGAAGATACGCAGTATTTT. This gives the protein CASRQGEDTQYF.

V gene TRBV19 combines with J gene TRBJ1-5, with TRBD1 identical over 9 bases. Trimming at V came to 6 bases and at J to 7 bases, leaving 4 bases not matched to a gene. The CDR3 consists of 13 residues. In germline, CDR1 is LNHDA, CDR2 SQIVND (reference sequence). The CDR3 nucleotides are TGTGCCAGTAGGGACAGGGGCGAGCAGCCCCAGCATTTT. This translates into CASRDRGEQPQHF.

The chain has TRBV19 and TRBJ2-6, with 8 positions matching TRBD1. Trimming removed 9 bases from V and 0 bases from J; junction bases left unmatched: 10. Germline CDR1 LNHDA, CDR2 SQIVND (reference sequence). This CDR3 is 17 amino acids long. CDR3 protein: CASRPDRAFSGANVLTF. The CDR3 DNA is TGTGCCAGCCGTCCGGACAGGGCTTTCTCTGGGGCCAACGTCCTGACTTTC.

The rearrangement links TRBV7-6 to TRBJ2-2; TRBD2 agrees at 14 bases. The CDR3 contains 16 residues. Germline V CDR1 and CDR2: SGHVS, FNYEAQ. V shed 5 bases, J shed 6 bases, and the junction held 5 bases outside the gene matches. As DNA, the CDR3 is TGTGCCAGCAGCCTCCTGACTAGCGGGGGGGCCGGGGAGCTGTTTTTT. Its translation is CASSLLTSGGAGELFF.

The chain employs TRBV7-8 and TRBJ1-5, with D possibly matching TRBD1 (6 bases). The CDR3 has 15 amino acids. Germline V gene lookup returns CDR1 SGHVS and CDR2 FQNEAQ. V gave up 8 bases and J gave up 3 bases, with 17 bases separating them. This chain's CDR3 is CASARDTPDNQPQHF. CDR3 in DNA: TGTGCCAGCGCCAGGGACACCCCCGACAATCAGCCCCAGCATTTT.

The V call is TRBV19, the J call TRBJ1-4; D is perhaps TRBD1 (5 bases). The V gene lost 1 base and the J gene lost 8 bases, with 20 bases spanning the gap. There are 17 residues in the CDR3. Germline CDR1 reads LNHDA; CDR2 reads SQIVND (reference sequence). The CDR3 loop is CASSIVAKGQGGEKLFF. The CDR3 DNA follows: TGTGCCAGTAGTATAGTGGCAAAGGGGCAGGGTGGAGAAAAACTGTTTTTT.

The chain carries TRBV6-5 and TRBJ2-1, with 10 nucleotides matching TRBD1. The germline CDR1 and CDR2 sequences are MNHEY and SVGAGI. The J segment lost 8 bases and the V segment lost 6 bases, leaving 7 bases of the junction unmatched. CDR3 size: 14 residues. The CDR3 loop reads CASRRDRGGDEQFF. The DNA for the CDR3 is TGTGCCAGCAGGCGGGACAGGGGAGGCGATGAGCAGTTCTTC.

The V and J genes are TRBV29-1 and TRBJ1-2, with 8 bases lining up with TRBD1. Losses at the gene ends were 2 bases for V and 7 bases for J; bases not matched to a gene: 3. CDR3 length: 12 amino acids. CDR1 is SQVTM and CDR2 is ANQGSEA in the germline V gene. CDR3 loop: CSVERTGTGYTF. As DNA, the CDR3 is TGCAGCGTTGAAAGGACAGGGACTGGCTACACCTTC.

V gene TRBV3-1 (or the pseudogene TRBV3-2) combines with J gene TRBJ1-5, with TRBD1 identical over 8 bases. Germline trimming cut 3 bases from V and 4 bases from J; bases unmatched to any gene: 5. CDR1 and CDR2 from the germline V gene are LGHDT and YNNKEL (reference sequence). This CDR3 is 15 amino acids long. CDR3 in amino acids: CASSQGGDRNQPQHF. CDR3 sequence (DNA): TGTGCCAGCAGCCAGGGAGGGGACAGGAATCAGCCCCAGCATTTT.

The chain links TRBV24-1 to TRBJ2-2; maybe TRBD1 (6 bases). Germline V gene lookup returns CDR1 KGHDR and CDR2 SFDVKD. The CDR3 consists of 14 residues. V lost 8 bases and J 5 bases, leaving 14 bases between the germline ends. The CDR3 sequence is CATKSGVATGELFF. The CDR3 bases are TGTGCCACCAAATCAGGGGTCGCTACCGGGGAGCTGTTTTTT.

The chain uses TRBV30 and TRBJ2-7; 9 nucleotides align to TRBD2. Germline CDR1 GTSNPN, CDR2 SVGIG (reference sequence). Losses at the gene ends were 5 bases for V and 2 bases for J; bases not matched to a gene: 4. There are 13 residues in the CDR3. The CDR3 loop reads CAWALAGTYEQYF. In nucleotides, the CDR3 is TGTGCCTGGGCCCTAGCGGGGACCTACGAGCAGTACTTC.